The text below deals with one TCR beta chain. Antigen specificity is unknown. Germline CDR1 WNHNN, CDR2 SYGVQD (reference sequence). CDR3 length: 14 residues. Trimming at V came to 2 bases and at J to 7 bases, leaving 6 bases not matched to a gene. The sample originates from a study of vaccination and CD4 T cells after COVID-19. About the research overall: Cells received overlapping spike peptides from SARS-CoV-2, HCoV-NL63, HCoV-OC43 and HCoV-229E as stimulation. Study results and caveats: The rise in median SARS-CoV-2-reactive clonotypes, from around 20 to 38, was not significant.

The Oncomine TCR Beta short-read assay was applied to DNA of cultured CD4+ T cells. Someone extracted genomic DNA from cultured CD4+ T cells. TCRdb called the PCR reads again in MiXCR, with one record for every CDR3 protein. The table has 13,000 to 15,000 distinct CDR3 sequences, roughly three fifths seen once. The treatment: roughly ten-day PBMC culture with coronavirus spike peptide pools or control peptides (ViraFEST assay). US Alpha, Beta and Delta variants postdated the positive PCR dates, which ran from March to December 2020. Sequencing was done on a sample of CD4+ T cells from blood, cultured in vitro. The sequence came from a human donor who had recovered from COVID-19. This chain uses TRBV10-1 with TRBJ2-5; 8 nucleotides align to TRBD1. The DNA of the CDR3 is TGCGCCAGCAGTGAGCGAGACAGGGGAGGGACCCAGTACTTC. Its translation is CASSERDRGGTQYF.